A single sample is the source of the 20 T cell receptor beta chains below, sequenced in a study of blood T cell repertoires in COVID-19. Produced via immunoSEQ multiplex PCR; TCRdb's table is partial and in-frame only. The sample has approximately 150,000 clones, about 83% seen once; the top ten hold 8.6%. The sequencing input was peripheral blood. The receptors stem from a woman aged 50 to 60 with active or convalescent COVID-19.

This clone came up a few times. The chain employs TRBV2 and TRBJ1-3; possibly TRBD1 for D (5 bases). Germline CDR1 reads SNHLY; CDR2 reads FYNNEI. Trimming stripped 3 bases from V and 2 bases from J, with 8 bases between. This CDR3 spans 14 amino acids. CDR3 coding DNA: TGTGCCAGCAGTGATTCGGGGGCTGGAAACACCATATATTTT. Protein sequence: CASSDSGAGNTIYF.

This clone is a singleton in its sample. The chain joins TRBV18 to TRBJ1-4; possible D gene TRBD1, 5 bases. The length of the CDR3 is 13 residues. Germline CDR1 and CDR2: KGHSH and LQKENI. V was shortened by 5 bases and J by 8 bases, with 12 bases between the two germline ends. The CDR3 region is CASSYGGTEKLFF. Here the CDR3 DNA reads TGTGCCAGCTCATACGGGGGTACGGAAAAACTGTTTTTT.

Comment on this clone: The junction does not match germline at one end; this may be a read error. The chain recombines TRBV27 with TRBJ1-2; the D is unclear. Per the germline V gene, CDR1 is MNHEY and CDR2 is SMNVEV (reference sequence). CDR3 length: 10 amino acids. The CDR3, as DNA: TGTGCCAGCGGGTTCGGCGAGGCGATCTTC. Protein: CASGFGEAIF.

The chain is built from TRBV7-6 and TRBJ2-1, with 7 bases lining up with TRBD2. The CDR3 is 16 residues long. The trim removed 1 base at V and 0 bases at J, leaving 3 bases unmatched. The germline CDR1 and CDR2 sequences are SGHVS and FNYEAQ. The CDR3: CASSLVAGVSYNEQFF. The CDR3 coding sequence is TGTGCCAGCAGCTTAGTTGCGGGAGTCTCCTACAATGAGCAGTTCTTC.

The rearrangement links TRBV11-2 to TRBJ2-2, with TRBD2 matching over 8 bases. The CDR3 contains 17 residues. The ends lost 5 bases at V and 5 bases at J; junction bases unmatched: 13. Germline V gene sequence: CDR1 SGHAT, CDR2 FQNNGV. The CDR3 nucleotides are TGTGCCAGCAGCCCCGATGGTCGCGGGGGGACGACCGGGGAGCTGTTTTTT. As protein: CASSPDGRGGTTGELFF.

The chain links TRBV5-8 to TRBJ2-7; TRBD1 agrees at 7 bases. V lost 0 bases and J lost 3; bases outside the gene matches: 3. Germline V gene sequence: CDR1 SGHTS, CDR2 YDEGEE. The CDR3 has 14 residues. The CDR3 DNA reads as TGTGCCAGCAGCTTGGAGGGACAGCACTACGAGCAGTACTTC. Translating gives CASSLEGQHYEQYF.

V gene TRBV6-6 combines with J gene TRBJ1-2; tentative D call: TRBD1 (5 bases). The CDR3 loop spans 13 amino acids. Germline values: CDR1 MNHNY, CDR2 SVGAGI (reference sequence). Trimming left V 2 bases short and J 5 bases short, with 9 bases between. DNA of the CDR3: TGTGCCAGCAGTTACGGGGGGGGGTATGGCTACACCTTC. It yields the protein CASSYGGGYGYTF.

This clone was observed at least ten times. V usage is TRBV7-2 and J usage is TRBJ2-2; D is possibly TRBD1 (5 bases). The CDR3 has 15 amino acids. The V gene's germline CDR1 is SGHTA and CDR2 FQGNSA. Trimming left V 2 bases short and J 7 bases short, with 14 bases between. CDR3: CASSLFLSQGGELFF. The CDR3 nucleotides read TGTGCCAGCAGCTTATTTTTGAGTCAGGGCGGGGAGCTGTTTTTT.

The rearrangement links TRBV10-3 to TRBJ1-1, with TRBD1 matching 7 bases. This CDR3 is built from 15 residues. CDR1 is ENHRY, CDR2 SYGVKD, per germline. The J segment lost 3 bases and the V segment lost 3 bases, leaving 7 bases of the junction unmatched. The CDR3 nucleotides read TGTGCCATCAGTGACCGCCAGACAGGGCACACTGAAGCTTTCTTT. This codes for CAISDRQTGHTEAFF.

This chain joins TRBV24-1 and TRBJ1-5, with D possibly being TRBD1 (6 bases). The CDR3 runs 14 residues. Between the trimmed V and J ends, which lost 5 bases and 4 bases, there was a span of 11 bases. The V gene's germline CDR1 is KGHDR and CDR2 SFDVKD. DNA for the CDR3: TGTGCCACCAGTGCGGGGGGGCAAAATCAGCCCCAGCATTTT. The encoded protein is CATSAGGQNQPQHF.

The CDR3: CASSQPGGHEQFF. In DNA, the CDR3 is TGTGCCAGCAGTCAGCCAGGGGGGCATGAGCAGTTCTTC. This chain joins TRBV6-6 and TRBJ2-1, with D possibly matching TRBD1 (7 bases). CDR3 length equals 13 residues. V lost 5 bases, J lost 8 bases, and 13 bases lay in between. CDR1 is MNHNY and CDR2 is SVGAGI in the germline V gene (reference sequence).

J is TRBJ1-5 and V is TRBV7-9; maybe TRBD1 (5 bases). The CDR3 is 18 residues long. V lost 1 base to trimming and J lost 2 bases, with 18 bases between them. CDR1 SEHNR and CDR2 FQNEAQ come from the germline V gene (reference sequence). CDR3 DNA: TGTGCCAGCAGCTTAGTGGGCAGGGAGGGATCGGGCAATCAGCCCCAGCATTTT. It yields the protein CASSLVGREGSGNQPQHF. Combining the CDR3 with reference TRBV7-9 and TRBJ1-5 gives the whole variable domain DTGVSQNPRHKITKRGQNVTFRCDPISEHNRLYWYRQTLGQGPEFLTYFQNEAQLEKSRLLSDRFSAERPKGSFSTLEIQRTEQGDSAMYLCASSLVGREGSGNQPQHFGDGTRLSIL.

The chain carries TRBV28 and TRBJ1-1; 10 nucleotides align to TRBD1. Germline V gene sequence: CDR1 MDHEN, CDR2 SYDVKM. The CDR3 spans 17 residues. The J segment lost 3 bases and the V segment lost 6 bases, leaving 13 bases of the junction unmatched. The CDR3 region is CASSLPGTGEGDTEAFF. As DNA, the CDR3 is TGTGCCAGCAGCCTTCCCGGGACAGGGGAAGGTGACACTGAAGCTTTCTTT.

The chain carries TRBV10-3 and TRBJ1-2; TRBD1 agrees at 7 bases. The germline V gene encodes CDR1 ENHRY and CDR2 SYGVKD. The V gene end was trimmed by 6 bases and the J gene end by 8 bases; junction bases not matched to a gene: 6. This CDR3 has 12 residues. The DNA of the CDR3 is TGTGCCATCAGCCCCCAGGGGGAGGGCTACACCTTC. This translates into CAISPQGEGYTF.

CDR3 coding DNA: TGTGCCAGCAGCCGCCCCGACAGGGAGGTTGCAGATACGCAGTATTTT. Encoded protein: CASSRPDREVADTQYF. V gene TRBV9 combines with J gene TRBJ2-3; possibly TRBD1 for D (7 bases). The germline CDR1 and CDR2 sequences are SGDLS and YYNGEE. Trimming left V 4 bases short and J 4 bases short, with 19 bases between. CDR3 length: 16 amino acids.

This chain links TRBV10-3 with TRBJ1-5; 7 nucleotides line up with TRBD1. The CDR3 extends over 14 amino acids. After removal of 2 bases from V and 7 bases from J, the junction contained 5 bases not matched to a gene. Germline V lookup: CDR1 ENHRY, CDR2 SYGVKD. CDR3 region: CAISEIGGSQPQHF. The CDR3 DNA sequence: TGTGCCATCAGTGAGATAGGGGGCTCACAGCCCCAGCATTTT.

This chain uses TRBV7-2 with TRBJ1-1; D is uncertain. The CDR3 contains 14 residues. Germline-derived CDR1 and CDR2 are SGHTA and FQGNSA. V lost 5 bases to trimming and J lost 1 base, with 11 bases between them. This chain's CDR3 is CASSVVVQNTEAFF. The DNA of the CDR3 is TGTGCCAGCAGCGTTGTTGTTCAGAACACTGAAGCTTTCTTT.

The chain's CDR3 is CASLNSARLNTEAFF. DNA of the CDR3: TGTGCCAGCCTAAATTCCGCCAGGTTGAACACTGAAGCTTTCTTT. The chain carries TRBV19 and TRBJ1-1; no reliable D call. This CDR3 has 15 residues. In germline, CDR1 is LNHDA, CDR2 SQIVND (reference sequence). V dropped 9 bases and J dropped 0 bases, with 17 bases sitting between them.

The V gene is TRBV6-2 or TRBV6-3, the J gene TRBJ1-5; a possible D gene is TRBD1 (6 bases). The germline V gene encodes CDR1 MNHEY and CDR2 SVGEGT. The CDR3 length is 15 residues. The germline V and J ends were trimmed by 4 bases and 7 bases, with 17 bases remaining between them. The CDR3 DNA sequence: TGTGCCAGCAGTTCATACAGGGTCCCACGACAGCCCCAGCATTTT. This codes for CASSSYRVPRQPQHF.

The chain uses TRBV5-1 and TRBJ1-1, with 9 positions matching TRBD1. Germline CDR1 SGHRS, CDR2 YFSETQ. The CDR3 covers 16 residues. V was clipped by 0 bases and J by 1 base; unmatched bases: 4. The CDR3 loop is CASSLAGTGKNTEAFF. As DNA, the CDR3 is TGCGCCAGCAGCTTGGCCGGGACAGGGAAGAACACTGAAGCTTTCTTT.